This T cell receptor (beta chain) was observed in a study of CD8+CD57+ T cells in acquired aplastic anemia. Turning to the study itself: Across the sorted CD4+ and CD8+ cells, DNA amounts averaged about 3 ug. Healthy donors had, on average, roughly 9.8 million reads for their CD4+ cells. Overall study results and limits: Significant differences in CD8+ Simpson's diversity were not observed between patients and controls. Comparison of patients with controls identified about 30 shared CD8+ CDR3 sequences.

This clonotype came up many times. As yet, its antigen is unknown. The TCR beta profiling, which covered VDJ combination and CDR3 sequence, was carried out using genomic DNA as the template. From the reads, TCRdb called clonotypes with MiXCR, one entry per CDR3 protein. The sample consists of about 210,000 distinct CDR3 sequences, 34% of them appearing once. Per the germline V gene, CDR1 is DFQATT and CDR2 is SNEGSKA (reference sequence). The V segment lost 2 bases and the J segment 7 bases; nucleotides outside the gene matches: 11. CDR3 size: 14 residues. This clonotype originated in a human donor in good health, serving as a control. The V call is TRBV20-1, the J call TRBJ2-7, with 7 bases identical to TRBD1. Source material: sorted CD4+, CD8+, or CD8+CD57+ T cells (not recorded which) from PBMCs. The CDR3 nucleotides read TGCAGTGCTAGAAGTCTACAGGGGATGTGGGAGCAGTACTTC. Residues: CSARSLQGMWEQYF.